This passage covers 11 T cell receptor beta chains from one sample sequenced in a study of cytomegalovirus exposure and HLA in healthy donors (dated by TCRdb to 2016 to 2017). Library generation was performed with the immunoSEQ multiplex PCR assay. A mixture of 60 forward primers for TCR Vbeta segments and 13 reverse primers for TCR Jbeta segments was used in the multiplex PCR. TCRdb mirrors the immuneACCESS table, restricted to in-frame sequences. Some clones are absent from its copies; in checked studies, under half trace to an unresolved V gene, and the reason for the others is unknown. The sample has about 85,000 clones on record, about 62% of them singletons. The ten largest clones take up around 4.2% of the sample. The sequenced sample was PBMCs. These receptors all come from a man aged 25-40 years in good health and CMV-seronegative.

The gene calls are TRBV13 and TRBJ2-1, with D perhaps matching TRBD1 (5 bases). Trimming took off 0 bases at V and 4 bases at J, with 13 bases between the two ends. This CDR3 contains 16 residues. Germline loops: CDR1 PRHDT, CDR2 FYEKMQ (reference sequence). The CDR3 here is CASSLGRGRLYNEQFF. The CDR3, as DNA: TGTGCCAGCAGCTTAGGTAGGGGCAGGTTGTACAATGAGCAGTTCTTC.

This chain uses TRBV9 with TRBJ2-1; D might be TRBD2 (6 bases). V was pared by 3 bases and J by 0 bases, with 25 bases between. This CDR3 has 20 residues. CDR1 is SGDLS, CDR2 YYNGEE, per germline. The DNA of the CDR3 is TGTGCCAGCAGCGCGAGAGAGGGGACTCATCCTCCGAGCTCCTACAATGAGCAGTTCTTC. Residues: CASSAREGTHPPSSYNEQFF.

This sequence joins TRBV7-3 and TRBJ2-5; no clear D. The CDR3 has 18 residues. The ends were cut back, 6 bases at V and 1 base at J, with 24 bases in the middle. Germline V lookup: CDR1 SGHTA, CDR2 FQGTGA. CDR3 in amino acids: CASSKNPPFTDPQETQYF. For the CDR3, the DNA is TGTGCCAGCAGTAAAAACCCACCTTTCACAGACCCCCAAGAGACCCAGTACTTC.

Here the CDR3 reads CATPGQPNTGELFF. The CDR3 DNA sequence: TGCGCCACCCCGGGACAGCCGAACACCGGGGAGCTGTTTTTT. The rearrangement links TRBV5-1 to TRBJ2-2; 7 positions match TRBD1. The trim removed 9 bases at V and 0 bases at J, leaving 5 bases unmatched. In germline, CDR1 is SGHRS, CDR2 YFSETQ. The CDR3 runs 14 residues.

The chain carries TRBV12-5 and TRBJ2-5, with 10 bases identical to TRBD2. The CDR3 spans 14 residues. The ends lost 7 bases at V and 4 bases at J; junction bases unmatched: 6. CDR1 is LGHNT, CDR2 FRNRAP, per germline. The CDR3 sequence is CASASVAGGETQYF. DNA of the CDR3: TGTGCTAGTGCTTCCGTAGCGGGGGGAGAGACCCAGTACTTC.

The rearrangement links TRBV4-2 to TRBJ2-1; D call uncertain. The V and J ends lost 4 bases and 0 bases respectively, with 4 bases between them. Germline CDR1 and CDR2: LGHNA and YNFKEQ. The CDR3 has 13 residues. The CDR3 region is CASSPSSYNEQFF. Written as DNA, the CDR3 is TGTGCCAGCAGCCCTAGCTCCTACAATGAGCAGTTCTTC.

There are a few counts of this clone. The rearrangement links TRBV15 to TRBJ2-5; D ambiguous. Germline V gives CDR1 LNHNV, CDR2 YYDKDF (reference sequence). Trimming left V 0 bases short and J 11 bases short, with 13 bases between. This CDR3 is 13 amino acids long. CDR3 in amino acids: CATSRDPLGEQYF. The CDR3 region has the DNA TGTGCCACCAGCAGAGATCCCCTAGGTGAGCAGTACTTC.

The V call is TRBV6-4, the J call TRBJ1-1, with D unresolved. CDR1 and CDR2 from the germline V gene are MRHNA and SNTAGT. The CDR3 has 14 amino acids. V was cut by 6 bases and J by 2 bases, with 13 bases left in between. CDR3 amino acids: CASRSAGLNTEAFF. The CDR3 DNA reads TGTGCCAGCAGGAGTGCGGGCCTAAACACTGAAGCTTTCTTT.

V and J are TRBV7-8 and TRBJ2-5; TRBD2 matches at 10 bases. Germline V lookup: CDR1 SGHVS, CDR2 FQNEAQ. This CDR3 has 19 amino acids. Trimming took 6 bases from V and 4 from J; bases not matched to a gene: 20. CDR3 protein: CASRPWEGFAAGGRETQYF. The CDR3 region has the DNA TGTGCCAGCAGACCCTGGGAGGGGTTTGCAGCGGGGGGGCGAGAGACCCAGTACTTC.

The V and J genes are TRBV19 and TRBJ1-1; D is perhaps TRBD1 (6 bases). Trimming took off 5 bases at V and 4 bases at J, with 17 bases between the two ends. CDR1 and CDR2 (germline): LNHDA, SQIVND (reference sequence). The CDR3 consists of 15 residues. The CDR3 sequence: CASSSWTRGITEAFF. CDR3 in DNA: TGTGCCAGTAGTTCATGGACCAGGGGAATCACTGAAGCTTTCTTT.

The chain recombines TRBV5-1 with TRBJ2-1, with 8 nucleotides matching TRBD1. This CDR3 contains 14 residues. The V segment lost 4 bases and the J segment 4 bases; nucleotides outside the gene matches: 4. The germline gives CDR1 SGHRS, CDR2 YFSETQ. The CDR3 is CASSPGTGYNEQFF. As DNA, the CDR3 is TGCGCCAGCAGCCCCGGGACAGGATACAATGAGCAGTTCTTC.